The 8 T cell receptor beta chains below come from one sample, sequenced in a study of T cells in narcolepsy (dated by TCRdb to the late 2010s). To prepare the library, the immunoSEQ multiplex PCR assay was applied. TCRdb took over this immuneACCESS table, retaining in-frame rearrangements with V and J assigned. Such tables are incomplete; in checked studies, under half of the missing clones stem from an unresolved V gene, and the remainder is unexplained. Here the sample has some 34,000 clones; approximately 77% occur a single time. The ten most abundant clones make up approximately 2.2% of the sample. The sequencing input was memory (CD45RA-) CD4+ T cells from blood. The sample's cell subset or site label, decoded: memory T cells sorted ex vivo from peripheral blood. Receptors originate from a human donor in good health.

The chain links TRBV7-9 to TRBJ2-7; D ambiguous. Trimming pared 1 base from V and 0 bases from J, leaving 10 bases between. The CDR3 totals 15 residues. Germline V gives CDR1 SEHNR, CDR2 FQNEAQ (reference sequence). CDR3 sequence reads: CASSLGGGNSYEQYF. The CDR3, as DNA: TGTGCCAGCAGCTTAGGGGGTGGGAACTCCTACGAGCAGTACTTC.

This chain uses TRBV19 with TRBJ2-7, with a weak D call TRBD2 (6 bases). Deletions cut 4 bases from V and 2 bases from J, with 15 bases between. Germline CDR1 is LNHDA and CDR2 is SQIVND (reference sequence). The CDR3 totals 15 residues. This CDR3 reads CASSKEASETYEQYF. The CDR3 bases are TGTGCCAGTAGTAAGGAGGCTAGCGAAACCTACGAGCAGTACTTC.

V gene TRBV6-1 combines with J gene TRBJ2-1; D remains ambiguous. V was cut by 2 bases and J by 5 bases, with 7 bases left in between. CDR1 is MNHNS, CDR2 SASEGT, per germline. The length of the CDR3 is 13 residues. CDR3 DNA sequence: TGTGCCAGCAGTGAAAACAGAAACAATGAGCAGTTCTTC. This sequence encodes CASSENRNNEQFF.

The genes are TRBV7-8 and TRBJ1-5; D perhaps matches TRBD1 (6 bases). Germline V lookup: CDR1 SGHVS, CDR2 FQNEAQ. V was cut by 4 bases and J by 5 bases, with 9 bases left in between. The CDR3 runs 13 residues. This CDR3 is CASSSGVDQPQHF. The CDR3 DNA reads TGTGCCAGCAGCTCAGGGGTTGATCAGCCCCAGCATTTT.

The chain links TRBV5-1 to TRBJ2-5, with a weak D call TRBD1 (5 bases). CDR3 length equals 15 residues. Deletions cut 1 base from V and 3 bases from J, with 13 bases between. Per the germline V gene, CDR1 is SGHRS and CDR2 is YFSETQ. This CDR3 reads CASSLRGFREETQYF. The DNA of the CDR3 is TGCGCCAGCAGCTTGAGGGGATTTAGGGAAGAGACCCAGTACTTC.

This chain joins TRBV7-2 and TRBJ2-7; no firm D call. Germline CDR1 SGHTA, CDR2 FQGNSA. The CDR3 loop spans 12 amino acids. V was trimmed by 3 bases and J by 6 bases, leaving 9 bases between them. In nucleotides, the CDR3 is TGTGCCAGCAGCTTTAATAGCCGCGAGCAGTACTTC. The encoded protein is CASSFNSREQYF.

The chain has TRBV5-4 and TRBJ2-2, with D maybe TRBD2 (5 bases). Trimming cost V 4 bases and J 3 bases, with 13 bases left between them. CDR3 length equals 15 residues. Germline V gene sequence: CDR1 SGHNT, CDR2 YYREEE (reference sequence). CDR3 sequence reads: CASSQRTDHTGELFF. The CDR3 DNA sequence: TGTGCCAGCAGCCAGCGGACCGACCACACCGGGGAGCTGTTTTTT.

V and J are TRBV7-2 and TRBJ1-5, with D maybe TRBD1 (6 bases). The V gene's germline CDR1 is SGHTA and CDR2 FQGNSA. The CDR3 extends over 13 amino acids. V gave up 5 bases and J gave up 7 bases, with 12 bases separating them. CDR3 DNA: TGTGCCAGCAGCCAACAGGGAGGGCAGCCCCAGCATTTT. Translated, it gives CASSQQGGQPQHF. Complete variable domain (other parts from reference TRBV7-2 and TRBJ1-5): GAGVSQSPSNKVTEKGKDVELRCDPISGHTALYWYRQSLGQGLEFLIYFQGNSAPDKSGLPSDRFSAERTGGSVSTLTIQRTQQEDSAVYLCASSQQGGQPQHFGDGTRLSIL.